This T cell receptor (beta chain) derives from a study of blood T cells in healthy people across ages. Through a sample-barcoded 5' primer and a J-beta primer mix, a second PCR was run for 7 to 11 cycles. TCRdb processed the 5' RACE reads anew with MiXCR; each CDR3 protein has one entry. The sample holds some 1.7 million distinct CDR3 sequences; 28% are singletons and the top ten take roughly 8%. Trimming cost V 5 bases and J 3 bases, with 26 bases left between them. Germline V gene lookup returns CDR1 MNHNS and CDR2 SASEGT. The CDR3 spans 18 residues. V is TRBV6-1 and J is TRBJ2-7, with a weak D call TRBD1 (6 bases). Sequencing was carried out using blood. The sequence was collected from a woman between 25 and 40 years old in good health. The CDR3 DNA is TGTGCCAGCAGTAGGAAGGGGGTAAGGGCTTCGGATCACTACGAGCAGTACTTC. This translates into CASSRKGVRASDHYEQYF.